This T cell receptor beta chain was sequenced during a study of blood T cells in healthy people across ages (dated by TCRdb to between 2014 and 2016). Some background on the complete study: In model experiments, template switching captured about one uniquely barcoded TCR beta cDNA molecule for every two T cells. The study measured age-related changes in TCR beta repertoire diversity using deep sequencing normalized with unique cDNA molecular identifiers. Four age groups were formed from the donors: young (average approximately 16 years), middle-aged (just under 40), aged (around 62) and long-lived (approximately 78). The study analyzed two additional independent replicas of 1 million unique cDNA reads from the same blood draw for two donors, one aged 18 to 29 and one aged 80 or older. The paper as a whole reports these results and caveats: Observed TCR beta diversity correlated strongly with the percentage of naive T cells measured by flow cytometry. Because the CMV infection status of the donors was unknown, age-related changes in expanded clonotypes may potentially have been confounded. Since profiling was done on bulk unsorted PBMCs, naive and antigen-experienced compartments could not be conclusively compared. Compared with the aged group, the long-lived group had more naive CD4+ T cells, fewer expanded clones and increased TCR diversity, suggesting age selection. Total diversity estimates from one million sequenced T cells were considered lower bounds and underestimates. Observed TCR beta diversity per million T cells fell roughly linearly with age, and a significant reduction was already apparent by age approximately 41.

Including cysteine and phenylalanine, the CDR3 has 12 amino acids. Of all the DNA, just the CDR3 is kept, 36 bases in frame from base 1. According to the germline V gene (reference sequence), CDR1 reads MNHEY and CDR2 reads SMNVEV. Donors were about 36 systemically healthy Caucasian individuals from Russia aged roughly 6 to 90 years. Ten milliliters of peripheral blood were drawn from each donor into EDTA-treated Vacutainer tubes. PBMCs were isolated by Ficoll-Paque density-gradient centrifugation, with at least 6 million obtained per sample. Total RNA was extracted from PBMCs with Trizol reagent, with at least 6 micrograms obtained per sample. For every donor, an aliquot of PBMCs went through flow cytometry to measure the percentages of naive CD45RAhigh/CD27high T cells. Regarding this clonotype: The clone's antigen remains unknown. Base qualities are not at hand, and no much larger clone is one base apart.

Library method: 5' RACE. Sequencing instrument: Illumina HiSeq 2500. A second roughly 7 to 11 cycle PCR used a sample-barcoded 5' primer and a J-beta primer mix. Each TCR beta cDNA molecule received a unique molecular identifier from a template-switch 5' adaptor carrying 12 random nucleotides. Each sample yielded at least 2.5 million CDR3-containing paired-end reads. All of the RNA was converted into first-strand cDNA using the Mint cDNA synthesis kit, with a TRBC-specific oligonucleotide serving as the primer. All cDNA was treated with uracil-DNA glycosylase and then went through a first 18-cycle PCR with the universal primers M1SS and BC2_uni_R. The source study handled its data this way. Normalization of each sample was performed by random selection of 1 million high-quality reads, each carrying a distinct molecular identifier. Reads sharing molecular identifiers were discarded rather than binned into consensus sequences. MiTCR, with a Q25 quality threshold and the strictest error-elimination algorithm, was used for CDR3 identification, clonotype clustering and error correction. A nonparametric unseen species model using Euler transformation provided a lower-bound estimate of total TCR beta diversity. TCRdb ran its own pipeline on the public reads, namely fastp trimming at Q25 and MiXCR clone calling, and kept in-frame beta chains. Each entry is one CDR3 protein sequence, shown with its most common DNA and genes. In this record, the V and J calls reflect TCRdb's handling and not the investigators' own analysis. In all, the sample holds about 560,000 distinct CDR3 sequences, and roughly a quarter of those were seen once. Under 4.5% of the sample belongs to the ten largest clones.

This sample also belongs to another study, concerning T cells of mothers and their children. From that second study: Nine systemically healthy Caucasian individuals served as donors, namely three mothers together with their six children. cDNA synthesis used all of the extracted RNA, with around 1.4 ug of RNA in each 15 ul reaction. In the second PCR, the M1S primer added sample barcodes and 2-4 random nucleotides. Over 9 million TCR beta CDR3 reads were obtained for each mother, and around 2.7 million reads were obtained for each child. Thymic selection similarly shapes TCR recombination output in related and unrelated pairs, with minor effect from inherited differences. Normalized repertoire overlap in related mother-child pairs was always slightly higher than in unrelated mother-child pairs, but the difference was never significant. With a sensitivity of approximately 96 clones per million clonotypes, no persistent microchimeric T cell clones were detected. Deep NGS was used in the study to compare the TCR beta repertoires of mothers and children and to look for features that separate related mother-child pairs from unrelated individuals. The mean age was approximately 41 +/- 4 years for the mothers and about 12 +/- 4 years for the children. After adapter ligation with NEBNext reagents, the libraries were sequenced on Illumina HiSeq 2000 with 100+100 nt paired-end reads. To prevent cross-contamination, the mother and child libraries were prepared one month apart and sequenced in separate runs. For each donor, between roughly 500,000 and 2,100,000 distinct TCR beta clonotypes were identified. Naive TCR beta clonotypes were estimated from low-frequency clonotypes matched to each donor's FACS-determined naive share, without sorting.

The material sequenced was blood. The TCR sequence derives from a boy under 10 years old in good health. The rearranged segments are TRBV27 and TRBJ2-5; the D gene cannot be named for sure. The J call may be mistaken, given a closer DNA end match to TRBJ2-7. The CDR3 in this case is CASSSYKDEQYF. The nucleotides read TGTGCCAGCAGTTCGTATAAGGACGAGCAGTACTTC.